The clone carrying this T cell receptor beta chain came up a few times. Next came a second PCR, run for roughly 6 to 11 cycles, which used a sample-barcoded 5' primer along with a J-beta primer mix. A template-switch adaptor with 12 random nucleotides tagged each cDNA molecule. TCRdb re-derived calls from the 5' RACE reads in MiXCR, one entry per CDR3 protein. This table has fewer than 800,000 distinct CDR3 sequences, approximately 21% appearing once. The data belong to a study of blood T cells in healthy people across ages. Donors each provided 7.5 to 10 milliliters of peripheral blood. This CDR3 spans 14 amino acids. Per germline, CDR1 SNHLY and CDR2 FYNNEI. The germline V and J ends were trimmed by 6 bases and 4 bases, with 15 bases remaining between them.

The receptor was isolated from a man aged 70-80 years in good health. Source material: blood. The chain carries TRBV2 and TRBJ1-2; D may be TRBD1 (5 bases). CDR3 DNA: TGTGCCAGCAGGGCTAGCAGGGAAGCCTATGGCTACACCTTC. Protein product: CASRASREAYGYTF.